This T cell receptor (beta chain) derives from a study of vaccination and CD4 T cells after COVID-19. About the research overall: The peptides that stimulated the cells were overlapping spike peptides from SARS-CoV-2, HCoV-NL63, HCoV-OC43 and HCoV-229E. Study results and limitations: Convalescent patients were relatively few, and early post-infection timepoints were missing. Spike mono-reactivity marked 304 of 307 vaccine-specific clones in convalescent patients. There was no significant change from roughly 21 to 40 median reactive clonotypes.

With the Oncomine TCR Beta short-read assay, DNA from cultured CD4+ T cells was sequenced. TCRdb redid the calling of the PCR reads with MiXCR, one entry per CDR3 protein. The sample gives just under 8,500 distinct CDR3 sequences, about 70% of which show up once; 37% is in the top ten. In this sample, this clonotype turned up a few times. Its antigen remains unidentified. Looked up from germline, CDR1 is DFQATT and CDR2 is SNEGSKA (reference sequence). V dropped 4 bases and J dropped 7; count of bases not matched to a gene: 14. The CDR3 extends over 16 amino acids. The treatment was: 10-day PBMC culture with coronavirus spike peptide pools or control peptides (ViraFEST assay).

V and J are TRBV20-1 and TRBJ1-2, with TRBD1 matching over 11 bases. The sequenced sample was CD4+ T cells from blood, cultured in vitro. The TCR originated in a human donor who had recovered from COVID-19. The CDR3 here is CSAKRGQGASVGGYTF. For the CDR3, the DNA is TGCAGTGCTAAACGAGGACAGGGGGCGTCGGTGGGTGGCTACACCTTC.